This T cell receptor beta chain originates from a study of immune heterogeneity within non-small cell lung tumors. The wider study: The tumor set comprised a few squamous cell carcinomas and approximately ten non-squamous carcinomas (plus 1 not otherwise specified).

The starting template was genomic DNA from bulk tumor, about 600 ng per sample. Surgeons took several biopsies per primary tumor, spaced far apart, during surgery. The cohort was untreated, with newly diagnosed non-small cell lung cancer undergoing curative surgery. Donors comprised surgical patients with newly diagnosed non-small cell lung cancer, operated on with curative intent. Study-wide results and limits: Individual patients largely had distinct high-frequency T-cell receptor beta clonotypes from one another. The study found identical dominant CDR3 beta clonotypes recurring across tumor sites within a patient, alongside site-unique high-frequency clones.

The TCR beta CDR3 region underwent multiplex PCR amplification with 32 V and 13 J primers. TCRdb independently ran MiXCR on the multiplex PCR reads; one entry per CDR3 protein. Counted here are fewer than 25,000 distinct CDR3 sequences, around 30% occurring once; the ten biggest clones make up around 4%. Within the sample, this clonotype is medium-sized (0.01 to 0.1%). Its cognate antigen is unknown. This CDR3 has 15 amino acids. The germline gives CDR1 SGDLS, CDR2 YYNGEE. The V and J ends lost 4 bases and 3 bases, in that order; junction bases with no gene match: 6. This sequence joins TRBV9 and TRBJ2-7; 11 bases agree with TRBD1. Material for sequencing was lung tumor tissue. This sequence was found in a man aged 35 to 55 with non-small cell lung cancer. The CDR3 DNA sequence: TGTGCCAGCAGCCCCTCCGGGACAGGGGGCTACGAGCAGTACTTC. This codes for CASSPSGTGGYEQYF.